This T cell receptor (beta chain) derives from a study of T cells in Graves' hyperthyroidism and ophthalmopathy. Trimming cost V 4 bases and J 7 bases, with 9 bases left between them. The germline V gene has CDR1 KGHDR and CDR2 SFDVKD. The CDR3 runs 12 residues. The CDR3 regions of TCR beta were amplified from RNA transcripts. Carried out on the TCR CDR3, a first-round RT-PCR used the HTBI primer set. TCRdb re-called the multiplex PCR reads with MiXCR, one entry per CDR3 protein. The data contain approximately 300,000 distinct CDR3 sequences, approximately 15% of them singletons. This TCR came from a woman in her fifties or sixties with Graves' ophthalmopathy. The material sequenced was blood. The V call is TRBV24-1, the J call TRBJ2-5; unclear D gene. The CDR3, as DNA: TGTGCCACCAGTGAAAACGACGGGACCCAGTACTTC. Amino acid sequence: CATSENDGTQYF.